This TCR beta chain was profiled in a study of T-cell memory formation after mild COVID-19. MiXCR, run by TCRdb on the 5' RACE reads, gives a single entry per CDR3 protein. The table has about 340,000 distinct CDR3 sequences, around a sixth seen once; the top ten hold around 20%. The V gene end was trimmed by 2 bases and the J gene end by 7 bases; junction bases not matched to a gene: 7. CDR3 length equals 15 residues. Germline CDR1 and CDR2: MGHDK and SYGVNS. This sequence was found in a man aged 18 to 30 who had mild COVID-19 (a few samples of this study predate the infection). Cell type and time point are not known. Specimen: PBMCs or a T cell subset sorted from them (not recorded which). The V gene is TRBV25-1, the J gene TRBJ1-2; 10 nucleotides align to TRBD1. The CDR3 loop is CASSERDRGVRGYTF. CDR3 DNA: TGTGCCAGCAGTGAACGGGACAGGGGCGTGCGTGGCTACACCTTC.